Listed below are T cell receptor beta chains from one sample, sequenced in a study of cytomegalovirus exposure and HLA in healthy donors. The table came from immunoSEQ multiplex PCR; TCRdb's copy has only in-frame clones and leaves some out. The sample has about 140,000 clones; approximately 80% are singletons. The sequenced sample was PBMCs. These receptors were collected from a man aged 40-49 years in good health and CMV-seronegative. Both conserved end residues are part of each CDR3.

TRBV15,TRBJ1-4,CATSRGGTGGEKLFF
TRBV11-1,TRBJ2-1,CASSFWGQGNEQFF
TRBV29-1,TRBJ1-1,CSVGGQTNTEAFF
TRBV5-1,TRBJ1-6,CASSPSSYNSPLHF
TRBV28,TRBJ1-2,CASTLRTDSYGYTF
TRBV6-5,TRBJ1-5,CASSGTHSNQPQHF
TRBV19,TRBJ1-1,CASSMTGNTEAFF
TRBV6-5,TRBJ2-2,CASRSAGNTGELFF
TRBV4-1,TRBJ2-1,CASSFPGTSGSNEQFF
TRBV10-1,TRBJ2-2,CASSERDSSGELFF
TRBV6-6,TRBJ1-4,CASSYSGQNEKLFF
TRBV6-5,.,CASSYLQGYEQYF
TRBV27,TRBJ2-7,CASSPSDRDEQYF
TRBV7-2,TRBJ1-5,CASSLGPPGEFNQPQHF
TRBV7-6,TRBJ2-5,CASKERGGQRTQYF
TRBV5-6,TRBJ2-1,CASSPRGPTAGLDEQFF
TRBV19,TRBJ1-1,CASRPRNTEAFF
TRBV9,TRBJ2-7,CASSVEDRGYEQYF
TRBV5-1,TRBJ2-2,CASRKGQTNTGELFF
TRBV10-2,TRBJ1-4,CASSRQGRVKEKLFF
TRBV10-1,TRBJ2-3,CASRATASTDTQYF
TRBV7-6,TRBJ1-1,CASSLGGALTEAFF
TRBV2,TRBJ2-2,CASWGGETGELFF
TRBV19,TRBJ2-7,CASSRPTGAYDEQYF
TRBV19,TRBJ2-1,CASSSTSGGPYNEQFF